This T cell receptor beta chain comes out of a study of cytomegalovirus exposure and HLA in healthy donors. Study context: Around 200 million T cells yielded 100 million to 130 million unique TCR beta sequences, as an earlier analysis found. Notes on the study in general: Analyzed later, association rates of TCRs varied across HLA loci, with DRB1 most and HLA-C fewest. What a later analysis showed was that several of the most significant clusters appeared linked to common viral pathogens. Within an earlier analysis, most TCR beta V segments proved productive either about 90% or about 30% of the time.

Note on this clone: Its antigen remains unknown.

60 Vbeta and 13 Jbeta primers were used in PCR. TCRdb's table, derived via immunoSEQ multiplex PCR, lists solely in-frame clones and lacks some. Of approximately 99,000 clones in the sample, around 72% were seen once. The TCR sequence derives from a man in his forties in good health and CMV-seronegative. Sequencing used PBMCs.

Here the CDR3 reads CASSLGSGGGQETQYF. CDR3 sequence (DNA): TGTGCCAGCAGCTTAGGATCAGGGGGTGGGCAAGAGACCCAGTACTTC. The rearrangement links TRBV7-2 to TRBJ2-5; TRBD1 matches at 7 bases. Germline values: CDR1 SGHTA, CDR2 FQGNSA. V trimming: 1 base; J trimming: 2 bases; junction bases outside the gene matches: 7. The CDR3 is 16 residues long.